The 24 T cell receptor beta chains reported below all come from one sample, sequenced in a study of blood T cell repertoires in COVID-19. TCRdb keeps only in-frame clones here, not all; method: immunoSEQ multiplex PCR. The sample consists of about 120,000 clones, around three quarters of them appearing once. Specimen: peripheral blood. All receptors come from an elderly woman with acute or convalescent COVID-19.

This chain uses TRBV3-1 (or the pseudogene TRBV3-2) with TRBJ1-1; 7 bases are a match to TRBD1. J gave up 4 bases and V 1 base, and 3 bases lay outside the gene matches. CDR1 and CDR2 (germline): LGHDT, YNNKEL (reference sequence). CDR3 length: 14 amino acids. This CDR3 reads CASSQAQGITEAFF. The CDR3 DNA sequence: TGTGCCAGCAGCCAAGCACAGGGGATCACTGAAGCTTTCTTT.

This chain uses TRBV4-3 with TRBJ2-2; 9 bases match TRBD1. Losses at the gene ends were 1 base for V and 4 bases for J; bases not matched to a gene: 16. The germline CDR1 and CDR2 sequences are LGHNA and YSLEER. The CDR3 is 20 residues long. The CDR3 spells CASSQGWTGDVLRGTGELFF. The CDR3 DNA is TGCGCCAGCAGCCAAGGATGGACAGGGGACGTGTTACGGGGCACCGGGGAGCTGTTTTTT.

A word on this clone: Other DNA sequences in the sample encode the same CDR3. The V and J genes are TRBV5-4 and TRBJ2-1, with TRBD2 identical over 10 bases. The CDR3 covers 15 residues. The V segment lost 4 bases and the J segment 5 bases; nucleotides outside the gene matches: 6. The germline V gene has CDR1 SGHNT and CDR2 YYREEE (reference sequence). CDR3 sequence: CASSQGLASHNEQFF. The CDR3 DNA reads as TGTGCCAGCAGCCAGGGACTAGCGAGCCACAATGAGCAGTTCTTC.

This clone is a singleton in its sample. The rearrangement uses TRBV18 and TRBJ2-1, with D hard to call. The V end was cut by 3 bases, the J end by 7 bases, with 10 bases between. The V gene's germline CDR1 is KGHSH and CDR2 LQKENI. The CDR3 has 13 residues. CDR3 sequence reads: CASSPVDFNEQFF. The CDR3 DNA sequence: TGTGCCAGCTCACCCGTAGACTTTAATGAGCAGTTCTTC.

The chain is built from TRBV5-1 and TRBJ1-2; 7 bases line up with TRBD1. The germline gives CDR1 SGHRS, CDR2 YFSETQ. There are 16 residues in the CDR3. Losses at the gene ends were 4 bases for V and 0 bases for J; bases not matched to a gene: 9. The CDR3 nucleotides are TGCGCCAGCAGCGCCAATACAGGGGTCACTAACTATGGCTACACCTTC. This gives the protein CASSANTGVTNYGYTF.

The chain uses TRBV30 and TRBJ1-1; D unresolved. Trimming pared 0 bases from V and 5 bases from J, leaving 19 bases between. The CDR3 length is 16 residues. Germline CDR1 and CDR2: GTSNPN and SVGIG (reference sequence). The CDR3 sequence: CAWSVGRRGLGTEAFF. The CDR3 nucleotides are TGTGCCTGGAGTGTAGGTCGGCGGGGTTTGGGAACTGAAGCTTTCTTT.

This clone has a handful of counts. This chain joins TRBV28 and TRBJ1-5; D is perhaps TRBD1 (5 bases). The CDR3 length is 14 residues. The V gene lost 6 bases and the J gene lost 7 bases, with 16 bases spanning the gap. Germline V gene lookup returns CDR1 MDHEN and CDR2 SYDVKM. The CDR3 DNA is TGTGCCAGCAGCCCTGGAGGGGCTGTGCAGCCCCAGCATTTT. Residues: CASSPGGAVQPQHF.

The V call is TRBV9, the J call TRBJ2-7; 10 nucleotides line up with TRBD1. Germline trimming cut 3 bases from V and 7 bases from J; bases unmatched to any gene: 7. Germline CDR1 reads SGDLS; CDR2 reads YYNGEE. This CDR3 is 14 amino acids long. CDR3 bases: TGTGCCAGCAGCGGGAGACAGGGGGCGGATGAGCAGTACTTC. Its protein is CASSGRQGADEQYF. The variable domain in full, completed from reference TRBV9 and TRBJ2-7, reads DSGVTQTPKHLITATGQRVTLRCSPRSGDLSVYWYQQSLDQGLQFLIQYYNGEERAKGNILERFSAQQFPDLHSELNLSSLELGDSALYFCASSGRQGADEQYFGPGTRLTVT.

Only a few counts were recorded for this clone. The V gene is TRBV5-1, the J gene TRBJ2-5; no clear D. Trimming cost V 0 bases and J 5 bases, with 11 bases left between them. CDR1 and CDR2 from the germline V gene are SGHRS and YFSETQ. There are 14 residues in the CDR3. This CDR3 is CASSLDRSAETQYF. The CDR3 nucleotides are TGCGCCAGCAGCTTGGATCGGTCCGCGGAGACCCAGTACTTC.

This clone was seen more than once but under ten times. The genes are TRBV5-1 and TRBJ2-2, with D perhaps matching TRBD1 (6 bases). Germline CDR1 and CDR2: SGHRS and YFSETQ. This CDR3 is built from 15 residues. V lost 3 bases and J lost 3, with 12 bases in between. The CDR3 DNA follows: TGCGCCAGCAGCTCAGGGGAGTCGGACACCGGGGAGCTGTTTTTT. This codes for CASSSGESDTGELFF.

The chain couples TRBV30 to TRBJ2-7; TRBD1 matches 7 bases. CDR1 is GTSNPN, CDR2 SVGIG, per germline (reference sequence). The CDR3 covers 13 residues. V trimming: 4 bases; J trimming: 3 bases; junction bases outside the gene matches: 6. CDR3 sequence: CAWTPGQFYEQYF. The CDR3 DNA reads as TGTGCCTGGACCCCGGGACAGTTCTACGAGCAGTACTTC.

This sequence joins TRBV2 and TRBJ2-4, with D possibly matching TRBD2 (6 bases). Trimming removed 7 bases at V and 0 bases at J, with 10 bases between. The CDR3 loop spans 14 amino acids. Germline V lookup: CDR1 SNHLY, CDR2 FYNNEI. The CDR3 loop reads CASTGGLAKNIQYF. The CDR3 DNA reads as TGTGCCAGCACTGGGGGACTAGCCAAAAACATTCAGTACTTC. Drawing the rest from reference TRBV2 and TRBJ2-4, the complete variable domain is EPEVTQTPSHQVTQMGQEVILRCVPISNHLYFYWYRQILGQKVEFLVSFYNNEISEKSEIFDDQFSVERPDGSNFTLKIRSTKLEDSAMYFCASTGGLAKNIQYFGAGTRLSVL.

In DNA form, the CDR3 reads TGTGCCAGCAGTTTTTATAGCGGGAGGGCCACCGGGGAGCTGTTTTTT. Protein product: CASSFYSGRATGELFF. The gene calls are TRBV28 and TRBJ2-2; 11 bases fit TRBD2. The CDR3 is 16 amino acids. V lost 3 bases to trimming and J lost 4 bases; unmatched junction nucleotides: 4. CDR1 is MDHEN, CDR2 SYDVKM, per germline.

This clone turned up a few times. The V gene is TRBV13, the J gene TRBJ1-2; 9 bases map to TRBD1. This CDR3 is 16 amino acids long. With 4 bases clipped from V and 1 base from J, the junction kept 7 bases outside the gene matches. Germline V lookup: CDR1 PRHDT, CDR2 FYEKMQ (reference sequence). This chain's CDR3 is CASSSLGTGHNYGYTF. The DNA for the CDR3 is TGTGCCAGCAGCTCACTCGGGACAGGGCATAACTATGGCTACACCTTC.

The V gene is TRBV5-6, the J gene TRBJ2-1; 13 nucleotides align to TRBD2. V was clipped by 4 bases and J by 7 bases; unmatched bases: 8. Germline V lookup: CDR1 SGHDT, CDR2 YYEEEE. The length of the CDR3 is 16 residues. DNA of the CDR3: TGTGCCAGCAGCCCAAGGACTAGCGGGGGTTGGAATGAGCAGTTCTTC. Protein sequence: CASSPRTSGGWNEQFF.

The CDR3 region is CASSYLGEVGTEAFF. DNA for the CDR3: TGTGCCAGCAGTTACCTAGGGGAGGTGGGCACTGAAGCTTTCTTT. This chain links TRBV6-6 with TRBJ1-1; TRBD1 might be the D (5 bases). The CDR3 has 15 residues. V was trimmed by 2 bases and J by 4 bases, leaving 14 bases between them. Germline CDR1 reads MNHNY; CDR2 reads SVGAGI (reference sequence).

V gene TRBV19 combines with J gene TRBJ1-1; D gene uncertain. This CDR3 region has 16 residues. CDR1 LNHDA and CDR2 SQIVND come from the germline V gene (reference sequence). The V gene lost 7 bases and the J gene lost 0 bases, with 18 bases spanning the gap. In nucleotides, the CDR3 is TGTGCCAGTAAACGGGGTCCCAATTTGATGAACACTGAAGCTTTCTTT. It is translated as CASKRGPNLMNTEAFF.

This clone turned up a few times. The J gene is TRBJ2-1, the V gene TRBV7-3; 14 bases are a match to TRBD2. Germline V gene data show CDR1 as SGHTA and CDR2 as FQGTGA. CDR3 length equals 15 residues. V shed 5 bases and J 8 bases; nucleotides not matched to a gene: 5. This chain's CDR3 is CASSPGLAGVYEQFF. DNA for the CDR3: TGTGCCAGCAGCCCGGGACTAGCGGGGGTCTATGAGCAGTTCTTC. The full variable domain, its missing parts supplied by reference TRBV7-3 and TRBJ2-1, is GAGVSQTPSNKVTEKGKYVELRCDPISGHTALYWYRQSLGQGPEFLIYFQGTGAADDSGLPNDRFFAVRPEGSVSTLKIQRTERGDSAVYLCASSPGLAGVYEQFFGPGTRLTVL.

The chain carries TRBV7-3 and TRBJ2-2; TRBD1 aligns across 7 bases. J lost 7 bases, V lost 6 bases, and 5 bases had no gene match. This CDR3 spans 13 amino acids. CDR1 is SGHTA, CDR2 FQGTGA, per germline. The CDR3 sequence is CASSLGQVGELFF. The CDR3 DNA is TGTGCCAGCAGTTTAGGACAGGTCGGGGAGCTGTTTTTT.

The chain links TRBV5-1 to TRBJ2-7; TRBD2 matches 11 bases. V trimming: 4 bases; J trimming: 4 bases; junction bases outside the gene matches: 10. There are 16 residues in the CDR3. Germline CDR1 SGHRS, CDR2 YFSETQ. The CDR3 reads CASSAGTSGLQYEQYF. CDR3 sequence (DNA): TGCGCCAGCAGCGCCGGGACTAGCGGACTTCAGTACGAGCAGTACTTC.

V is TRBV7-6 and J is TRBJ2-3; the D gene is possibly TRBD2 (7 bases). Per germline, CDR1 SGHVS and CDR2 FNYEAQ. V dropped 5 bases and J dropped 3 bases, with 15 bases sitting between them. The CDR3 runs to 15 residues. DNA for the CDR3: TGTGCCAGCAGCCCCCTAGGGGGGGCGACAGATACGCAGTATTTT. Protein sequence: CASSPLGGATDTQYF.

This chain links TRBV7-2 with TRBJ1-6; no reliable D call. The CDR3 covers 12 residues. Deletions cut 5 bases from V and 7 bases from J, with 6 bases between. Germline values: CDR1 SGHTA, CDR2 FQGNSA. The CDR3, as DNA: TGTGCCAGCAGCCCCCCGAATTCACCCCTCCACTTT. It translates to CASSPPNSPLHF. Using reference TRBV7-2 and TRBJ1-6 for the parts outside the CDR3, the full variable domain is GAGVSQSPSNKVTEKGKDVELRCDPISGHTALYWYRQSLGQGLEFLIYFQGNSAPDKSGLPSDRFSAERTGGSVSTLTIQRTQQEDSAVYLCASSPPNSPLHFGNGTRLTVT.

V and J are TRBV24-1 and TRBJ1-5; D possibly corresponds to TRBD1 (5 bases). Germline V gene data show CDR1 as KGHDR and CDR2 as SFDVKD. This CDR3 region has 18 residues. The V end was cut by 1 base, the J end by 0 bases, with 15 bases between. The CDR3 protein is CATSDFVLGVFSNQPQHF. In DNA form, the CDR3 reads TGTGCCACCAGTGATTTTGTTTTAGGGGTTTTTAGCAATCAGCCCCAGCATTTT.

Concerning this clone: Other nucleotide sequences in the sample specify the same CDR3. The CDR3 is CAWDRGLNTEAFF. The CDR3 bases are TGTGCCTGGGACAGGGGATTGAACACTGAAGCTTTCTTT. The rearrangement links TRBV30 to TRBJ1-1; 8 nucleotides agree with TRBD1. J gave up 0 bases and V 5 bases, and 2 bases lay outside the gene matches. The CDR3 consists of 13 residues. Germline V gives CDR1 GTSNPN, CDR2 SVGIG (reference sequence).